This TCR beta chain emerged from a study of CD4 T cells in relation to SARS-CoV-2 and coronaviruses. Unexposed donor CD4+ T cells date from 2011-2018, before the COVID-19 pandemic. The cells were cultured for under twelve days before CD4+ T cells were isolated. This clone is medium-sized. Antigen: not known. CDR3 length equals 13 residues. V dropped 10 bases and J dropped 6; count of bases not matched to a gene: 6. Germline lookup yields CDR1 LNHDA and CDR2 SQIVND (reference sequence). TCRdb's table, derived via immunoSEQ multiplex PCR, lists solely in-frame clones and lacks some. The sample includes over 25,000 clones, about 73% of them seen just once.

This clonotype was obtained from a human donor in good health. This rearrangement joins TRBV19 to TRBJ2-1, with 10 bases lining up with TRBD1. The sequenced sample was CD4+ T cells from PBMCs, cultured in vitro. The CDR3 reads CATTGTGVNEQFF. Written as DNA, the CDR3 is TGTGCCACGACCGGGACAGGGGTCAATGAGCAGTTCTTC.